Listed here are 2 T cell receptor beta chains from one sample, sequenced in a study of CD4 T cells in relation to SARS-CoV-2 and coronaviruses. Libraries were prepared by immunoSEQ multiplex PCR; TCRdb keeps only in-frame clonotypes and omits some of them. The repertoire holds approximately 50,000 clones, under 95% seen once, with about 0.4% in the top ten. Input material: naive CD4+ T cells from PBMCs. The sample's subset: naive CD4+ T cells isolated by negative enrichment. The receptor set was obtained from an adult with COVID-19.

This CDR3 reads CSASPGWTEAFF. CDR3 in DNA: TGCAGTGCTAGTCCAGGGTGGACTGAAGCTTTCTTT. The gene calls are TRBV20-1 and TRBJ1-1, with D possibly matching TRBD1 (5 bases). Trimming shortened V by 3 bases and J by 5 bases, and 10 bases separated the two germline ends. This CDR3 is 12 amino acids long. Germline V gene lookup returns CDR1 DFQATT and CDR2 SNEGSKA (reference sequence).

V and J are TRBV29-1 and TRBJ2-7; D is possibly TRBD1 (6 bases). Per germline, CDR1 SQVTM and CDR2 ANQGSEA. The CDR3 is 12 residues long. Trimming pared 0 bases from V and 3 bases from J, leaving 6 bases between. CDR3 amino acids: CSVEEQGYEQYF. CDR3 nucleotide sequence: TGCAGCGTTGAAGAACAGGGCTACGAGCAGTACTTC.